Shown below are 21 T cell receptor beta chains from a single sample sequenced in a study of blood T cells in healthy people across ages. It was with a sample-barcoded 5' primer and a J-beta primer mix that a second PCR of roughly 6 to 12 cycles was run. TCRdb processed the 5' RACE reads anew with MiXCR; each CDR3 protein has one entry. This table holds roughly 800,000 distinct CDR3 sequences, roughly 35% found once. The sample taken for sequencing was blood. The receptor source for this set is a man younger than 35 in good health.

This clonotype was seen only a few times. The chain recombines TRBV6-5 with TRBJ2-1; 12 bases map to TRBD2. Trimming took 4 bases from V and 5 from J; bases not matched to a gene: 12. The CDR3 length is 18 residues. Germline V gene data show CDR1 as MNHEY and CDR2 as SVGAGI. CDR3 sequence (DNA): TGTGCCAGCAGTTGGGGGGGGGAACTAGCGGGGGGAGACAATGAGCAGTTCTTC. Its protein is CASSWGGELAGGDNEQFF.

The genes are TRBV20-1 and TRBJ2-5, with D maybe TRBD2 (5 bases). The germline V gene has CDR1 DFQATT and CDR2 SNEGSKA (reference sequence). Between the trimmed V and J ends, which lost 2 bases and 2 bases, there was a span of 12 bases. The CDR3 is 14 amino acids. In nucleotides, the CDR3 is TGCAGTGCTAGATCGGACTGGAGACAAGAGACCCAGTACTTC. Its translation is CSARSDWRQETQYF.

The J gene is TRBJ2-7, the V gene TRBV9, with 8 bases identical to TRBD2. This CDR3 region has 15 residues. V was clipped by 3 bases and J by 3 bases; unmatched bases: 8. Germline V gives CDR1 SGDLS, CDR2 YYNGEE. The CDR3 DNA is TGTGCCAGCAGCGCGGGGACTAGTCTTAACTACGAGCAGTACTTC. Translating gives CASSAGTSLNYEQYF. The whole variable domain, remainder taken from reference TRBV9 and TRBJ2-7, is DSGVTQTPKHLITATGQRVTLRCSPRSGDLSVYWYQQSLDQGLQFLIQYYNGEERAKGNILERFSAQQFPDLHSELNLSSLELGDSALYFCASSAGTSLNYEQYFGPGTRLTVT.

The chain recombines TRBV5-6 with TRBJ2-3; TRBD1 might be the D (5 bases). V was shortened by 0 bases and J by 6 bases, with 8 bases between the two germline ends. Germline CDR1 reads SGHDT; CDR2 reads YYEEEE. The CDR3 is 13 residues long. The CDR3, as DNA: TGTGCCAGCAGCTTGGTAGGGGTGGATACGCAGTATTTT. It specifies CASSLVGVDTQYF.

As regards this clonotype: One end of the junction does not line up with germline, which may come from a read error. This chain connects TRBV6-2 or TRBV6-3 to TRBJ2-5; TRBD1 is a possible D gene (5 bases). The CDR3 contains 14 residues. Germline V gene sequence: CDR1 MNHEY, CDR2 SVGEGT. CDR3 sequence reads: CASSDSSREETQYF. The CDR3 coding sequence is TGTGCCAGCAGTGACTCGAGCAGGGAAGAGACCCAGTACTTC.

This clonotype showed up many times. The J gene is TRBJ2-5, the V gene TRBV20-1, with 8 bases aligning to TRBD1. The CDR3 is made up of 13 amino acids. V lost 5 bases, J lost 5 bases, and 7 bases stayed unmatched. The germline V gene encodes CDR1 DFQATT and CDR2 SNEGSKA (reference sequence). The CDR3 is CSAPNTGGETQYF. The CDR3, as DNA: TGCAGTGCTCCAAATACAGGGGGTGAGACCCAGTACTTC.

The gene calls are TRBV14 and TRBJ1-1, with 9 bases aligning to TRBD1. V lost 5 bases and J lost 4; bases outside the gene matches: 5. The germline CDR1 and CDR2 sequences are SGHDN and FVKESK. The CDR3 consists of 14 residues. The CDR3 DNA sequence: TGTGCCAGCAGCATACAGGGGGCAGGCACTGAAGCTTTCTTT. This gives the protein CASSIQGAGTEAFF.

This clonotype came up many times. The chain links TRBV6-6 to TRBJ1-2, with unresolved D. Germline assignment: CDR1 MNHNY and CDR2 SVGAGI (reference sequence). V was trimmed by 0 bases and J by 0 bases, leaving 8 bases between them. CDR3 length: 15 amino acids. Here the CDR3 reads CASSYSGNSNYGYTF. DNA of the CDR3: TGTGCCAGCAGTTACTCGGGCAACTCTAACTATGGCTACACCTTC.

V is TRBV3-1 and J is TRBJ1-4, with D unresolved. Germline CDR1 reads LGHDT; CDR2 reads YNNKEL (reference sequence). The CDR3 is 16 amino acids. V lost 0 bases, J lost 1 base, and 9 bases lay in between. The CDR3 coding sequence is TGTGCCAGCAGCCAAGATCGGAGTAGAACTAATGAAAAACTGTTTTTT. As protein: CASSQDRSRTNEKLFF.

As to this clonotype: This clone may be a read error of a much larger clone one base away. The rearrangement uses TRBV12-3 or TRBV12-4 and TRBJ2-3, with TRBD2 matching 7 bases. This CDR3 is 15 amino acids long. Trimming removed 2 bases from V and 4 bases from J; junction bases left unmatched: 6. CDR3 residues: CASSLPGRGADTQYF. CDR3 nucleotide sequence: TGTGCCAGCAGTTTACCAGGACGGGGGGCAGATACGCAGTATTTT.

As for this clonotype: Germline and junction disagree at one end, which may indicate a read error. The chain couples TRBV7-9 to TRBJ2-5; D unclear. CDR1 is SEHNR, CDR2 FQNEAQ, per germline (reference sequence). CDR3 length equals 12 residues. Here the CDR3 reads CSSSLFQETQYF. The CDR3 coding sequence is TGTTCCAGCAGCTTGTTCCAAGAGACCCAGTACTTC.

This clonotype has just a few counts. This chain connects TRBV15 to TRBJ1-2; D perhaps matches TRBD1 (5 bases). Germline CDR1 and CDR2: LNHNV and YYDKDF (reference sequence). The CDR3 has 13 amino acids. Trimming pared 3 bases from V and 7 bases from J, leaving 12 bases between. The CDR3 region is CATSSSRGAGYTF. The CDR3 coding sequence is TGTGCCACCAGCAGCTCGAGGGGTGCTGGCTACACCTTC. Together with reference TRBV15 and TRBJ1-2, the CDR3 gives the full variable domain: DAMVIQNPRYQVTQFGKPVTLSCSQTLNHNVMYWYQQKSSQAPKLLFHYYDKDFNNEADTPDNFQSRRPNTSFCFLDIRSPGLGDTAMYLCATSSSRGAGYTFGSGTRLTVV.

The chain carries TRBV20-1 and TRBJ2-6; 9 bases match TRBD1. Germline lookup yields CDR1 DFQATT and CDR2 SNEGSKA (reference sequence). J was trimmed by 1 base and V by 1 base; bases with no gene match: 5. CDR3 size: 17 residues. This CDR3 is CSARGGGQGSGANVLTF. CDR3 bases: TGCAGTGCTAGAGGGGGGGGACAGGGATCTGGGGCCAACGTCCTGACTTTC.

Of note for this clonotype: Being one base from a much bigger clone, this may be a read error. Here the CDR3 reads CVSSLGRTTYEQYF. The CDR3 coding sequence is TGTGTCAGCAGCCTAGGACGGACAACCTACGAGCAGTACTTC. The chain couples TRBV7-9 to TRBJ2-7; tentative D call: TRBD1 (5 bases). The CDR3 has 14 residues. Germline CDR1 reads SEHNR; CDR2 reads FQNEAQ (reference sequence).

This clonotype has only one observation. A much bigger clone sits one base away, suggesting this may be a read error. The chain uses TRBV20-1 and TRBJ2-5; no definite D call. The CDR3 is 13 residues long. The germline V gene has CDR1 DFQATT and CDR2 SNEGSKA (reference sequence). The DNA of the CDR3 is TGCAGTGCGACCCTGACACTGCAAGAGACCCGGTACTTC. Its protein product is CSATLTLQETRYF.

This clonotype was seen only once. Compared with germline, one end of the junction differs, possibly owing to a read error. The rearrangement joins TRBV7-8 to TRBJ2-1; TRBD1 or TRBD2 may be the D gene (5 bases each). The tail of the sequence fits TRBJ2-7 better, so the J call may be wrong. This CDR3 contains 17 residues. The germline CDR1 and CDR2 sequences are SGHVS and FQNEAQ. This CDR3 is CASSLARWGRSYNEQYF. The CDR3 nucleotides are TGCGCCAGCAGCTTAGCGCGGTGGGGCCGCTCCTACAATGAGCAGTACTTC.

This clonotype was detected ten times or more. The chain combines TRBV7-9 with TRBJ2-5; 7 bases line up with TRBD1. Germline-derived CDR1 and CDR2 are SEHNR and FQNEAQ (reference sequence). The CDR3 is made up of 15 amino acids. V was pared by 5 bases and J by 2 bases, with 8 bases of the junction left unmatched. The CDR3 reads CASSPGDRLQETQYF. For the CDR3, the DNA is TGTGCCAGCAGCCCCGGGGACAGACTACAAGAGACCCAGTACTTC.

The CDR3 nucleotides are TGTGCCAGCAGCGAGCCCACAGGGTGGGGAAAACTGTTTTTT. Its protein is CASSEPTGWGKLFF. The V gene is TRBV7-9, the J gene TRBJ1-4; tentative D call: TRBD1 (6 bases). V was clipped by 5 bases and J by 10 bases, with 17 bases between them. The CDR3 length is 14 residues. Germline loops: CDR1 SEHNR, CDR2 FQNEAQ (reference sequence).

This clonotype was detected a few times. The chain carries TRBV18 and TRBJ2-5; 7 bases map to TRBD1. This CDR3 comprises 15 residues. Germline lookup yields CDR1 KGHSH and CDR2 LQKENI. With V trimmed by 1 base and J by 2 bases, 4 bases remained unmatched. DNA for the CDR3: TGTGCCAGCTCACCACGACAGGGACAACAAGAGACCCAGTACTTC. This translates into CASSPRQGQQETQYF.

This clonotype was seen more than once but under ten times. V gene TRBV7-9 combines with J gene TRBJ1-6; maybe TRBD1 (5 bases). Germline CDR1 SEHNR, CDR2 FQNEAQ (reference sequence). Trimming shortened V by 4 bases and J by 7 bases, and 11 bases separated the two germline ends. CDR3 length: 14 amino acids. The CDR3 nucleotides read TGTGCCAGCAGCTCATTGACAGACAATTCACCCCTCCACTTT. This sequence encodes CASSSLTDNSPLHF.

The table lists this clonotype with many counts. The rearrangement links TRBV7-2 to TRBJ2-3; 7 bases are shared with TRBD2. CDR3 length: 16 residues. Trimming took 5 bases from V and 2 from J; bases not matched to a gene: 10. The germline V gene has CDR1 SGHTA and CDR2 FQGNSA. CDR3 sequence reads: CASSPQSSGSTDTQYF. CDR3 bases: TGTGCCAGCAGCCCCCAGAGTAGCGGGTCCACAGATACGCAGTATTTT.